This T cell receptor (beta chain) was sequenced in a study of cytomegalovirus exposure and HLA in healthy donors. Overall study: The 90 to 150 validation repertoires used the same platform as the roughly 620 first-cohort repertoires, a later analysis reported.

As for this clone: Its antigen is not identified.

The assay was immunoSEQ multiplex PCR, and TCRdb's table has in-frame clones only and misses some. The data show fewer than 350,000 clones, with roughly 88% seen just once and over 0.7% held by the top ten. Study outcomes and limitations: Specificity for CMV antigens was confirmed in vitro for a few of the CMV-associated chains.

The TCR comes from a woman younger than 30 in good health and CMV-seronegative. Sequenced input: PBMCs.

CDR3 residues: CASTGVHEQYF. The CDR3 DNA is TGCGCCAGCACAGGGGTCCACGAGCAGTACTTC. The chain has TRBV10-2 and TRBJ2-7, with TRBD1 as a possible D gene (6 bases). The CDR3 has 11 residues. The V end was cut by 7 bases, the J end by 5 bases, with 9 bases between. The germline V gene has CDR1 WSHSY and CDR2 SAAADI.